This entry concerns a single TCR beta chain. Its specificity is unknown. This record comes from a study of a mutant IDH1 vaccine in newly diagnosed glioma. About the research overall: Administration of eight vaccinations to patients took place in weeks 1, 3, 5, 7, 11, 15, 19, 23. Patients got their first vaccination 4-6 weeks after radiotherapy alone, or with temozolomide cycles.

The sample's time point: week 5, during vaccination. Every vaccination contained 300 ug of the mutant IDH1 20-mer peptide and was paired with topical imiquimod. TCRdb's table, derived via immunoSEQ multiplex PCR, lists solely in-frame clones and lacks some. The sample yields about 33,000 clones, roughly four fifths seen once. Trimming left V 0 bases short and J 1 base short, with 16 bases between. This CDR3 has 18 amino acids. Germline CDR1 reads SGHRS; CDR2 reads YFSETQ. Source: PBMCs, taken from a glioma patient whose treatment included an IDH1 peptide vaccine. This sequence originates from a man aged 30 to 45 with glioma. The J gene is TRBJ2-2, the V gene TRBV5-1; tentatively, D is TRBD1 or TRBD2 (5 bases each). The CDR3 loop reads CASSLGRSWGRNTGELFF. CDR3 sequence (DNA): TGCGCCAGCAGCTTGGGCCGTAGTTGGGGACGGAACACCGGGGAGCTGTTTTTT.